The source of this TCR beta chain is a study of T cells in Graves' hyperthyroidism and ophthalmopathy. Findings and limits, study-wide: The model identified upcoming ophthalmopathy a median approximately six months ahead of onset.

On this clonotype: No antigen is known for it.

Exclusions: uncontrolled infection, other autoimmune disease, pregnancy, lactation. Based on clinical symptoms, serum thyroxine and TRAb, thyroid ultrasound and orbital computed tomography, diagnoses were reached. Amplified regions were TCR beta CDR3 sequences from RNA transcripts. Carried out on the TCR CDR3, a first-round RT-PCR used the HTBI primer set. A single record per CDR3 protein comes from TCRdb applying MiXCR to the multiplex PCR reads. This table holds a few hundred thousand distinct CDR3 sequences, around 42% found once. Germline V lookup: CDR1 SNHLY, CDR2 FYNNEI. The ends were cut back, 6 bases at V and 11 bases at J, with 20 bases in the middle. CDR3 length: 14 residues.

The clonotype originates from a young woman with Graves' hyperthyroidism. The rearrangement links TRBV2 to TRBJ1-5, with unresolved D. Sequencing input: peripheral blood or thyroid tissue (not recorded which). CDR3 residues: CASRKAGGLETQHF. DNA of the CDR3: TGTGCCAGCAGAAAAGCGGGAGGGCTGGAGACCCAGCATTTT.